These 13 T cell receptor beta chains came from one sample sequenced in a study of T cell repertoires in cytomegalovirus infection. These receptors are not linked to any known antigen. TCRdb reprocessed the reads via MiXCR and lists one record per CDR3 protein. The sample lists roughly 49,000 distinct CDR3 sequences; approximately 22% were seen once. The sample comprised PBMCs, sequenced either directly or after in vitro stimulation (not recorded which). The receptor set was obtained from a human donor in good health (CMV status not recorded). Some clones in this sample may be carry-over from other donors' samples.

This clonotype was seen a few times. J is TRBJ2-1 and V is TRBV10-1; the D gene is possibly TRBD2 (6 bases). Germline CDR1 reads WNHNN; CDR2 reads SYGVQD (reference sequence). This CDR3 contains 16 residues. V was pared by 11 bases and J by 0 bases, with 20 bases between. The CDR3 protein is CALSAGPTSSYNEQFF. Here the CDR3 DNA reads TGCGCCCTCTCCGCGGGGCCAACCAGCTCCTACAATGAGCAGTTCTTC.

This clonotype was counted many times. The rearrangement uses TRBV7-8 and TRBJ1-2, with D hard to call. The CDR3 has 12 residues. Trimming left V 7 bases short and J 4 bases short, with 10 bases between. The germline V gene has CDR1 SGHVS and CDR2 FQNEAQ. DNA for the CDR3: TGTGCCAGCATAGACGTAGGCTATGGCTACACCTTC. This sequence encodes CASIDVGYGYTF.

V is TRBV10-3 and J is TRBJ2-7; 14 nucleotides agree with TRBD2. This CDR3 is 15 amino acids long. Per germline, CDR1 ENHRY and CDR2 SYGVKD. V was pared by 6 bases and J by 2 bases, with 3 bases of the junction left unmatched. CDR3 protein: CAIRTSGGVTYEQYF. The CDR3 DNA follows: TGTGCCATCAGGACTAGCGGGGGGGTGACCTACGAGCAGTACTTC.

The CDR3, as DNA: TGTGCCAGCAGCTCAGAAGTAGGGCGGGGGGACGAGCAGTTCTTC. It yields the protein CASSSEVGRGDEQFF. The chain combines TRBV9 with TRBJ2-1; TRBD2 aligns across 8 bases. This CDR3 spans 15 amino acids. Germline loops: CDR1 SGDLS, CDR2 YYNGEE. Losses at the gene ends were 4 bases for V and 10 bases for J; bases not matched to a gene: 13.

There are a few counts of this clonotype. The V gene is TRBV19, the J gene TRBJ1-1; D might be TRBD1 (6 bases). Between the trimmed V and J ends, which lost 6 bases and 1 base, there was a span of 12 bases. Germline V lookup: CDR1 LNHDA, CDR2 SQIVND (reference sequence). This CDR3 has 14 amino acids. CDR3: CASRPPRGNTEAFF. Written as DNA, the CDR3 is TGTGCCAGTAGGCCCCCCAGGGGGAACACTGAAGCTTTCTTT. Supplemented by reference TRBV19 and TRBJ1-1, the full variable domain reads DGGITQSPKYLFRKEGQNVTLSCEQNLNHDAMYWYRQDPGQGLRLIYYSQIVNDFQKGDIAEGYSVSREKKESFPLTVTSAQKNPTAFYLCASRPPRGNTEAFFGQGTRLTVV.

This clonotype has at least ten counts. The rearrangement uses TRBV25-1 and TRBJ1-4, with TRBD1 identical over 10 bases. Germline V gene data show CDR1 as MGHDK and CDR2 as SYGVNS. The junction had 3 bases not matched to a gene; V was cut back by 4 bases and J by 7 bases. The CDR3 extends over 14 amino acids. CDR3 sequence reads: CASSGWTGGEKLFF. In DNA, the CDR3 is TGTGCCAGCAGTGGTTGGACAGGGGGTGAAAAACTGTTTTTT.

This clonotype was seen a few times. This chain joins TRBV28 and TRBJ2-7; D not certain. Germline CDR1 reads MDHEN; CDR2 reads SYDVKM. Trimming took 3 bases from V and 3 from J, leaving 15 bases between them. The CDR3 totals 15 residues. CDR3 nucleotide sequence: TGTGCCAGCAGTTTCTTAGGTACGGGTGGCTACGAGCAGTACTTC. Amino acids: CASSFLGTGGYEQYF.

This clonotype was seen only a few times. The chain is built from TRBV29-1 and TRBJ1-4, with unresolved D. Trimming took off 5 bases at V and 10 bases at J, with 17 bases between the two ends. Germline V gives CDR1 SQVTM, CDR2 ANQGSEA. The CDR3 is 13 amino acids. The DNA of the CDR3 is TGCAGCGTTCATTTGGACCCGTACGGAAAACTGTTTTTT. This translates into CSVHLDPYGKLFF. Full variable domain (missing parts from reference TRBV29-1 and TRBJ1-4): SAVISQKPSRDICQRGTSLTIQCQVDSQVTMMFWYRQQPGQSLTLIATANQGSEATYESGFVIDKFPISRPNLTFSTLTVSNMSPEDSSIYLCSVHLDPYGKLFFGSGTQLSVL.

This clonotype has at least ten counts. The chain combines TRBV19 with TRBJ1-5; D unresolved. Germline V gene sequence: CDR1 LNHDA, CDR2 SQIVND (reference sequence). The CDR3 covers 14 residues. V was clipped by 3 bases and J by 7 bases, with 13 bases between them. The CDR3 loop is CASSIPTRGQPQHF. In nucleotides, the CDR3 is TGTGCCAGTAGTATCCCGACGAGAGGGCAGCCCCAGCATTTT.

This clonotype has a handful of counts. The V call is TRBV12-3 or TRBV12-4, the J call TRBJ2-5, with D possibly being TRBD2 (5 bases). There are 14 residues in the CDR3. Trimming pared 6 bases from V and 0 bases from J, leaving 11 bases between. This CDR3 reads CASRRGLNQETQYF. DNA for the CDR3: TGTGCCAGCAGGCGCGGACTGAACCAAGAGACCCAGTACTTC.

The sample holds many counts of this clonotype. This chain links TRBV4-3 with TRBJ1-1, with 12 positions matching TRBD1. V lost 0 bases, J lost 0 bases, and 5 bases stayed unmatched. CDR3 size: 18 residues. Germline V gene data show CDR1 as LGHNA and CDR2 as YSLEER. CDR3 loop: CASSQDTGTGGMNTEAFF. DNA for the CDR3: TGCGCCAGCAGCCAAGATACGGGGACAGGGGGCATGAACACTGAAGCTTTCTTT.

This clonotype came up a few times. The CDR3 DNA is TGTGCCAGCAGTCCGACAGGGGGTCGGGAGACCCAGTACTTC. Protein sequence: CASSPTGGRETQYF. The V gene is TRBV6-6, the J gene TRBJ2-5; 9 nucleotides match TRBD1. After removal of 5 bases from V and 5 bases from J, the junction contained 6 bases not matched to a gene. The CDR3 totals 14 residues. Germline loops: CDR1 MNHNY, CDR2 SVGAGI (reference sequence).

This clonotype has more than one count but fewer than ten. This chain uses TRBV12-3 or TRBV12-4 with TRBJ1-2; the D gene is possibly TRBD1 (6 bases). The CDR3 is 14 residues long. Trimming left V 6 bases short and J 4 bases short, with 15 bases between. The CDR3 DNA follows: TGTGCCAGCAGACCAGGGGTAGGGTCCTATGGCTACACCTTC. Its translation: CASRPGVGSYGYTF.